This T cell receptor (beta chain) was sequenced in a study of CD8+ T cells in alopecia areata. At the level of the study: It was oral tofacitinib, at 5 to 10 mg twice daily, that treated patients received. Patients took tofacitinib for 6 to 18 months, followed by 6 drug-free months.

The sequencing template was cDNA reverse transcribed from extracted RNA. Profiled with immunoSEQ multiplex PCR; TCRdb holds only in-frame clones, not every one. The table includes about 160,000 clones, roughly two thirds detected once. Comments on this clone: Its antigen is not identified.

The treatment is: oral pan-JAK inhibitor, 5-10 mg twice daily. Study-wide findings and caveats: Shared TCR sequences were less clear between patients than in mice, possibly partly from HLA diversity.

V was pared by 5 bases and J by 7 bases, with 7 bases of the junction left unmatched. This CDR3 is 13 amino acids long. Germline V gives CDR1 GTSNPN, CDR2 SVGIG (reference sequence). The sample consisted of CD4+ T cells sorted from blood, taken at week 4, from a patient treated with tofacitinib. The receptor comes from a human donor with alopecia areata. The chain couples TRBV30 to TRBJ1-4, with 7 bases aligning to TRBD1. The CDR3 region is CAWSDRVFEKLFF. CDR3 in DNA: TGTGCCTGGTCCGACAGGGTATTTGAAAAACTGTTTTTT. The full variable domain, its missing parts supplied by reference TRBV30 and TRBJ1-4, is SQTIHQWPATLVQPVGSPLSLECTVEGTSNPNLYWYRQAAGRGLQLLFYSVGIGQISSEVPQNLSASRPQDRQFILSSKKLLLSDSGFYLCAWSDRVFEKLFFGSGTQLSVL.